The subject of this entry is one TCR beta chain. The junction departs from germline at one end; a sequencing error may be responsible. The data belong to a study of blood T cell repertoires in COVID-19. Whole-study context: Material from acute and convalescent COVID-19 was sourced from the United States, Italy and Spain. Nucleic acid was either cDNA or gDNA, and it came from T cells, B-cell-depleted T cells, or PBMCs.

Profiled with immunoSEQ multiplex PCR; TCRdb holds only in-frame clones, not every one. The sample includes 300,000 or so clones, around 87% of them seen just once. The receptor was derived from a man in his sixties or seventies with acute or convalescent COVID-19. What was sequenced was peripheral blood.

CDR3 amino acids: CASSTRDRGF. CDR3 coding DNA: TGCGCCAGCAGCACGCGGGACAGGGGTTTC. The chain has TRBV4-3 and TRBJ2-7, with 10 bases fitting TRBD1. The germline V gene has CDR1 LGHNA and CDR2 YSLEER. CDR3 length equals 10 residues.